This TCR beta chain appears in the sequencing data of a study of CD8 T cells in Susac syndrome. It was with random hexamers that about 0.45 to 1 ug RNA was reverse transcribed. TCRdb called the immunoSEQ multiplex PCR reads again in MiXCR, with one record for every CDR3 protein. In the table there are about 300,000 distinct CDR3 sequences, almost 85% of which are singletons. In its sample, this clonotype was seen a few times. The CDR3 runs to 11 residues. The V end lost 3 bases, the J end lost 3 bases, and 2 bases lay between the germline ends. Germline values: CDR1 MDHEN, CDR2 SYDVKM. This TCR was sampled from a human donor with multiple sclerosis. Specimen: CD8+ T cells from PBMCs. The chain recombines TRBV28 with TRBJ2-5; D is unresolved. The CDR3 reads CASSFKETQYF. The CDR3 bases are TGTGCCAGCAGTTTTAAAGAGACCCAGTACTTC.